The source of this TCR beta chain is a study of T cell repertoires in cytomegalovirus infection. Study as a whole: The public TCR beta signatures pointed to both CMV infection and matching HLA type. Notes on the study in general: Based on cumulative public TCR beta family frequency, carriers of CMV plus the relevant HLA were identified. Clonotype analysis showed dominance of the ex vivo response by HLA-C-restricted CMV-specific TCR beta clonotypes.

For this clonotype: What it binds is not known.

TCRdb re-called the reads with MiXCR, one entry per CDR3 protein. The table has around 240,000 distinct CDR3 sequences, about 23% seen once. The CDR3 has 16 amino acids. V lost 3 bases and J lost 4; bases outside the gene matches: 10. Germline V gives CDR1 SNHLY, CDR2 FYNNEI. Sequencing was carried out using CD8+ T cells from PBMCs. The sequence came from a human donor in good health (CMV status not recorded). Some clones in this sample may be carry-over from other donors' samples. This sequence joins TRBV2 and TRBJ1-1; 8 nucleotides align to TRBD1. The CDR3: CASSDSVRDRGTEAFF. The CDR3 coding sequence is TGTGCCAGCAGTGACTCTGTTCGTGACAGGGGCACTGAAGCTTTCTTT.